These 6 T cell receptor beta chains originate from one sample sequenced in a study of blood T cell repertoires in COVID-19. Assay used: immunoSEQ multiplex PCR; TCRdb lists only in-frame clones, some missing. The table lists nearly 55,000 clones, over 70% of them singletons. Specimen: peripheral blood. The receptors were sampled from a human donor with active or convalescent COVID-19. The donor label of this sample is uncertain.

The V gene is TRBV4-2, the J gene TRBJ2-3, with 10 bases that match TRBD2. Germline V gene sequence: CDR1 LGHNA, CDR2 YNFKEQ. CDR3 length equals 15 residues. V lost 4 bases to trimming and J lost 6 bases; unmatched junction nucleotides: 7. Here the CDR3 DNA reads TGTGCCAGCAGCCCTAGCGGGAGAGGGGAGGATACGCAGTATTTT. Amino acid sequence: CASSPSGRGEDTQYF.

The rearrangement uses TRBV10-3 and TRBJ2-3; 11 positions match TRBD1. The ends lost 2 bases at V and 4 bases at J; junction bases unmatched: 17. The CDR3 sequence is 20 residues long. The germline gives CDR1 ENHRY, CDR2 SYGVKD. In DNA, the CDR3 is TGTGCCATCAGTGAGCGGACAGGGGGCCCGGGAGGGAGTAGATCAGATACGCAGTATTTT. The encoded protein is CAISERTGGPGGSRSDTQYF.

The chain is built from TRBV7-3 and TRBJ2-2; D gene uncertain. Germline V lookup: CDR1 SGHTA, CDR2 FQGTGA. CDR3 length: 16 amino acids. Trimming cost V 5 bases and J 2 bases, with 15 bases left between them. Here the CDR3 reads CASSLSLELNTGELFF. CDR3 bases: TGTGCCAGCAGCCTCTCCCTCGAGCTAAACACCGGGGAGCTGTTTTTT.

V gene TRBV7-3 combines with J gene TRBJ2-3; tentatively, D is TRBD2 (5 bases). V lost 4 bases, J lost 8 bases, and 13 bases lay in between. The CDR3 covers 13 residues. In germline, CDR1 is SGHTA, CDR2 FQGTGA. The DNA for the CDR3 is TGTGCCAGCAGCTCCGGGATCGAGAGTACGCAGTATTTT. Translation: CASSSGIESTQYF.

Only a few counts were recorded for this clone. CDR3 in DNA: TGTGCCAGCACTCTAGCGGGAGTTGGCACCGGGGAGCTGTTTTTT. It is translated as CASTLAGVGTGELFF. The chain links TRBV11-3 to TRBJ2-2; 10 positions match TRBD2. CDR1 SGHNT and CDR2 YENEEA come from the germline V gene. The CDR3 has 15 amino acids. V dropped 7 bases and J dropped 4; count of bases not matched to a gene: 6.

V usage is TRBV24-1 and J usage is TRBJ2-5, with D uncertain. CDR1 is KGHDR, CDR2 SFDVKD, per germline. The ends were cut back, 0 bases at V and 2 bases at J, with 15 bases in the middle. This CDR3 contains 17 residues. CDR3 residues: CATSDLGGSTSQETQYF. CDR3 bases: TGTGCCACCAGTGATTTGGGCGGTTCTACGTCGCAAGAGACCCAGTACTTC.